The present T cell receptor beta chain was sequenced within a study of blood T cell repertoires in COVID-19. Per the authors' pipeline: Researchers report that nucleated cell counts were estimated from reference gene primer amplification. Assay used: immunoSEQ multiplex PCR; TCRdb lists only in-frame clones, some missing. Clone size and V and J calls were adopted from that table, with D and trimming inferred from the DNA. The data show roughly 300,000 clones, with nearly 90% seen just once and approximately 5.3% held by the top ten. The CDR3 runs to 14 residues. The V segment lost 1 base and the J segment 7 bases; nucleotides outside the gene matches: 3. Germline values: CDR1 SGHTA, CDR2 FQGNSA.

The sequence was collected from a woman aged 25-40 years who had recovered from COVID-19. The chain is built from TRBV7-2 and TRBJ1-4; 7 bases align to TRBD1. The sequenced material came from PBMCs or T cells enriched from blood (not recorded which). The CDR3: CASSLDRGIEKLFF. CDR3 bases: TGTGCCAGCAGCTTAGACAGGGGTATTGAAAAACTGTTTTTT.